This T cell receptor (beta chain) is drawn from a study of shared clonotypes between healthy human individuals. Findings and limits, study-wide: Clonotype sharing across donors was expected to vary with sequencing depth.

Germline CDR1 reads SEHNR; CDR2 reads FQNEAQ (reference sequence). Trimming cost V 4 bases and J 3 bases; bases outside gene matches: 7. CDR3 length: 15 amino acids. Generated by immunoSEQ multiplex PCR, the TCRdb table keeps only in-frame clones and is missing some. Of around 2,000,000 clones detected, 85% to 95% appear once; the ten largest clones hold 1.5% to 2%. Concerning this clone: Its antigen is currently unknown.

Only CD45RO-negative cells positively selected for CCR7 counted as naive CD8 cells, so terminally differentiated effector memory CD45RA+ cells were excluded. The sequence derives from a man aged 18 to 35 in good health. Some clones in this sample may be carry-over from other donors' samples. This chain links TRBV7-9 with TRBJ2-7, with 9 nucleotides matching TRBD1. Sequencing input: naive CD8+ T cells from PBMCs. The CDR3 is CASSSPRTGDYEQYF. The CDR3 nucleotides are TGTGCCAGCAGCTCGCCACGGACAGGGGACTACGAGCAGTACTTC.